One and the same sample provided the 27 T cell receptor beta chains below, sequenced in a study of regulatory T cells in long-lasting Graves disease. This sample's time point: persistent/refractory GD, antithyroid drugs over 5 years with positive TRAb. RNA extracted from PBMCs served as the sequencing template. CDR3-region Arm-PCR and iRepertoire HTBI primers produced the TCR beta libraries. Each CDR3 protein gets one entry after TCRdb re-called the multiplex PCR reads with MiXCR. The data hold about 310,000 distinct CDR3 sequences, with around 21% observed a single time. This material consisted of peripheral blood mononuclear cells (PBMCs), taken when the disease was refractory, from a patient treated with antithyroid drugs. The receptors were gathered from a female donor with Graves disease.

The genes are TRBV4-1 and TRBJ1-6; 9 bases match TRBD1. Germline loops: CDR1 MGHRA, CDR2 YSYEKL. The CDR3 is 15 residues long. V lost 4 bases, J lost 7 bases, and 5 bases stayed unmatched. CDR3 coding DNA: TGCGCCAGCAGCCCCGGACAGGGGCCGAATTCACCCCTCCACTTT. Translated, it gives CASSPGQGPNSPLHF.

This clonotype was seen a handful of times. The chain combines TRBV27 with TRBJ1-1; D remains ambiguous. Trimming removed 4 bases at V and 0 bases at J, with 12 bases between. The CDR3 totals 15 residues. Germline V CDR1 and CDR2: MNHEY, SMNVEV (reference sequence). The chain's CDR3 is CASSYRRGMNTEAFF. The CDR3 DNA sequence: TGTGCCAGCAGTTACAGACGAGGAATGAACACTGAAGCTTTCTTT.

In its sample, this clonotype was seen many times. The rearrangement uses TRBV5-1 and TRBJ1-4; tentative D call: TRBD1 (5 bases). CDR3 size: 13 residues. Germline CDR1 is SGHRS and CDR2 is YFSETQ. Trimming stripped 4 bases from V and 7 bases from J, with 11 bases between. The CDR3 DNA is TGCGCCAGCAGCCCGGACACTTTTGAAAAACTGTTTTTT. Translated: CASSPDTFEKLFF.

This clonotype was picked up a small number of times. CDR3 amino acids: CASRRTSGSKDTGELFF. Here the CDR3 DNA reads TGTGCCAGCAGACGGACTAGCGGGAGTAAGGACACCGGGGAGCTGTTTTTT. V gene TRBV6-1 combines with J gene TRBJ2-2; 13 bases fit TRBD2. The CDR3 is 17 residues long. From germline, CDR1 is MNHNS and CDR2 SASEGT. J lost 3 bases, V lost 6 bases, and 7 bases had no gene match.

The chain uses TRBV7-8 and TRBJ2-5, with D uncertain. This CDR3 is 13 amino acids long. The germline V gene encodes CDR1 SGHVS and CDR2 FQNEAQ. Trimming shortened V by 8 bases and J by 1 base, and 11 bases separated the two germline ends. The CDR3 spells CASDDGSQETQYF. The CDR3 region has the DNA TGTGCCAGCGACGACGGTAGCCAAGAGACCCAGTACTTC. The variable domain in full, completed from reference TRBV7-8 and TRBJ2-5, reads GAGVSQSPRYKVAKRGQDVALRCDPISGHVSLFWYQQALGQGPEFLTYFQNEAQLDKSGLPSDRFFAERPEGSVSTLKIQRTQQEDSAVYLCASDDGSQETQYFGPGTRLLVL.

This clonotype was counted at least ten times. The chain joins TRBV7-2 to TRBJ2-5; 12 bases match TRBD2. This CDR3 spans 15 amino acids. With V trimmed by 6 bases and J by 2 bases, 4 bases remained unmatched. CDR1 SGHTA and CDR2 FQGNSA come from the germline V gene. The CDR3 bases are TGTGCCAGCAGTTTTGGACTAGCGGGACAAGAGACCCAGTACTTC. Amino acid sequence: CASSFGLAGQETQYF.

This clonotype occurred many times. The chain carries TRBV6-1 and TRBJ1-1, with no clear D. V was clipped by 6 bases and J by 4 bases, with 12 bases between them. CDR1 and CDR2 (germline): MNHNS, SASEGT. The CDR3 is made up of 13 amino acids. CDR3 residues: CASRKQLSTEAFF. CDR3 sequence (DNA): TGTGCCAGCAGAAAACAGTTAAGCACTGAAGCTTTCTTT.

This clonotype was found a few times. The gene calls are TRBV7-2 and TRBJ1-5; D ambiguous. V shed 5 bases and J shed 5 bases, with 10 bases lying between them. The CDR3 sequence is 13 residues long. Germline lookup yields CDR1 SGHTA and CDR2 FQGNSA. This chain's CDR3 is CASSQEGDQPQHF. The CDR3 DNA follows: TGTGCCAGCAGCCAAGAAGGAGATCAGCCCCAGCATTTT.

This clonotype was observed a handful of times. V usage is TRBV19 and J usage is TRBJ1-6; tentatively, D is TRBD1 (6 bases). Germline assignment: CDR1 LNHDA and CDR2 SQIVND (reference sequence). The V and J ends lost 7 bases and 7 bases respectively, with 14 bases between them. The CDR3 is made up of 14 amino acids. The CDR3 coding sequence is TGTGCCAGTACCCCGACAGGCTCCAATTCACCCCTCCACTTT. Amino acids: CASTPTGSNSPLHF.

The sample holds many counts of this clonotype. J is TRBJ1-6 and V is TRBV28; D gene ambiguous. The length of the CDR3 is 14 residues. Germline CDR1 and CDR2: MDHEN and SYDVKM. The V gene lost 3 bases and the J gene lost 6 bases, with 9 bases spanning the gap. The CDR3 DNA follows: TGTGCCAGCAGTTTTCAAGGACCTAATTCACCCCTCCACTTT. Its translation: CASSFQGPNSPLHF.

At least ten counts were recorded for this clonotype. The gene calls are TRBV19 and TRBJ2-7; D may be TRBD1 (6 bases). The ends were cut back, 8 bases at V and 0 bases at J, with 17 bases in the middle. The CDR3 loop spans 15 amino acids. Germline V lookup: CDR1 LNHDA, CDR2 SQIVND (reference sequence). The CDR3 DNA follows: TGTGCCAGTGGCTCAGGGGATGTGGGCTCCTACGAGCAGTACTTC. It yields the protein CASGSGDVGSYEQYF. Together with reference TRBV19 and TRBJ2-7, the CDR3 gives the full variable domain: DGGITQSPKYLFRKEGQNVTLSCEQNLNHDAMYWYRQDPGQGLRLIYYSQIVNDFQKGDIAEGYSVSREKKESFPLTVTSAQKNPTAFYLCASGSGDVGSYEQYFGPGTRLTVT.

This clonotype was picked up a small number of times. The chain employs TRBV20-1 and TRBJ2-3, with TRBD2 matching over 11 bases. CDR1 is DFQATT and CDR2 is SNEGSKA in the germline V gene (reference sequence). Losses at the gene ends were 2 bases for V and 2 bases for J; bases not matched to a gene: 3. The CDR3 extends over 15 amino acids. CDR3 sequence reads: CSARSLAGVTDTQYF. The CDR3 DNA sequence: TGCAGTGCTAGATCACTAGCGGGAGTCACAGATACGCAGTATTTT.

The chain has TRBV30 and TRBJ1-1; TRBD1 matches at 9 bases. The V gene end was trimmed by 7 bases and the J gene end by 4 bases; junction bases not matched to a gene: 7. The CDR3 sequence is 13 residues long. Per germline, CDR1 GTSNPN and CDR2 SVGIG (reference sequence). CDR3 loop: CASDDRGFTEAFF. In nucleotides, the CDR3 is TGTGCCTCAGATGACAGGGGGTTCACTGAAGCTTTCTTT.

The CDR3: CAWSSLRTLSPLHF. CDR3 DNA: TGTGCCTGGAGTAGTTTGAGGACGCTTTCACCCCTCCACTTT. J is TRBJ1-6 and V is TRBV30; D is unresolved. The germline V and J ends were trimmed by 2 bases and 9 bases, with 14 bases remaining between them. Germline-derived CDR1 and CDR2 are GTSNPN and SVGIG (reference sequence). The CDR3 runs to 14 residues.

This clonotype was detected ten times or more. The chain employs TRBV6-1 and TRBJ2-7; D unclear. The germline CDR1 and CDR2 sequences are MNHNS and SASEGT. The CDR3 covers 13 residues. V was shortened by 7 bases and J by 2 bases, with 12 bases between the two germline ends. CDR3 nucleotides: TGTGCCAGCATGCACCCAGGTACCTACGAGCAGTACTTC. Translating gives CASMHPGTYEQYF.

This clonotype showed up many times. The gene calls are TRBV28 and TRBJ1-1; D remains unclear. Per germline, CDR1 MDHEN and CDR2 SYDVKM. The germline V and J ends were trimmed by 3 bases and 3 bases, with 14 bases remaining between them. The CDR3 is 15 amino acids. In DNA, the CDR3 is TGTGCCAGCAGTTTGTTGGTAAGGCGAGACACTGAAGCTTTCTTT. Its translation is CASSLLVRRDTEAFF.

This sequence joins TRBV28 and TRBJ2-7; 11 nucleotides match TRBD1. There are 15 residues in the CDR3. Germline V gene sequence: CDR1 MDHEN, CDR2 SYDVKM. Trimming removed 4 bases from V and 4 bases from J; junction bases left unmatched: 6. CDR3: CASSSRDRGYYEQYF. CDR3 bases: TGTGCCAGCAGTTCCCGGGACAGGGGGTATTACGAGCAGTACTTC.

V gene TRBV19 combines with J gene TRBJ1-1; possible D gene TRBD1, 5 bases. The CDR3 has 18 residues. V dropped 1 base and J dropped 1 base, with 19 bases sitting between them. The germline V gene encodes CDR1 LNHDA and CDR2 SQIVND (reference sequence). For the CDR3, the DNA is TGTGCCAGTAGTATAGTCCCAGGGCGAAGAATGGGGAACACTGAAGCTTTCTTT. It translates to CASSIVPGRRMGNTEAFF.

This clonotype appeared many times. J is TRBJ1-2 and V is TRBV27; D not certain. The CDR3 contains 14 residues. Germline CDR1 MNHEY, CDR2 SMNVEV (reference sequence). Trimming took 5 bases from V and 0 from J, leaving 10 bases between them. The CDR3 loop reads CASSLRGANYGYTF. CDR3 sequence (DNA): TGTGCCAGCAGTCTTCGCGGCGCTAACTATGGCTACACCTTC.

The sample holds many counts of this clonotype. CDR3 protein: CASSALRDLGETQYF. The CDR3 DNA reads as TGTGCCAGCAGCGCGCTCCGGGACTTAGGCGAGACCCAGTACTTC. This rearrangement joins TRBV14 to TRBJ2-5; D possibly corresponds to TRBD2 (6 bases). Germline CDR1 SGHDN, CDR2 FVKESK. This CDR3 comprises 15 residues. V was pared by 5 bases and J by 5 bases, with 18 bases between.

This clonotype has at least ten counts. This chain links TRBV6-5 with TRBJ1-2, with D unresolved. V was shortened by 0 bases and J by 8 bases, with 13 bases between the two germline ends. This CDR3 is built from 14 residues. CDR1 is MNHEY and CDR2 is SVGAGI in the germline V gene. In DNA form, the CDR3 reads TGTGCCAGCAGTTACTCGATAAAACTCCGCGGCTACACCTTC. Its protein product is CASSYSIKLRGYTF.

The chain carries TRBV18 and TRBJ2-2, with TRBD2 identical over 7 bases. CDR1 is KGHSH and CDR2 is LQKENI in the germline V gene. Trimming at V came to 2 bases and at J to 0 bases, leaving 18 bases not matched to a gene. This CDR3 contains 21 residues. CDR3 region: CASSPIPVSGIAGPNTGELFF. For the CDR3, the DNA is TGTGCCAGCTCACCAATCCCAGTGTCGGGGATAGCGGGTCCGAACACCGGGGAGCTGTTTTTT.

This clonotype was observed many times. This chain links TRBV28 with TRBJ2-6, with unresolved D. The CDR3 runs to 16 residues. V gave up 4 bases and J gave up 0 bases, with 10 bases separating them. The germline CDR1 and CDR2 sequences are MDHEN and SYDVKM. CDR3 DNA: TGTGCCAGCAGTTCGCCACGCTACTCTGGGGCCAACGTCCTGACTTTC. Protein product: CASSSPRYSGANVLTF.

This clonotype was observed at least ten times. The chain has TRBV6-1 and TRBJ2-5; 11 bases line up with TRBD2. The CDR3 is 13 residues long. Trimming took 6 bases from V and 4 from J; bases not matched to a gene: 1. Germline loops: CDR1 MNHNS, CDR2 SASEGT. The CDR3 sequence: CASSGLAGETQYF. CDR3 nucleotides: TGTGCCAGCAGCGGACTAGCGGGAGAGACCCAGTACTTC.

This chain uses TRBV10-3 with TRBJ2-5; a possible D gene is TRBD2 (5 bases). Germline values: CDR1 ENHRY, CDR2 SYGVKD. The CDR3 covers 14 residues. V lost 4 bases to trimming and J lost 4 bases, with 13 bases between them. The CDR3 DNA reads TGTGCCATCAGTGGAAGGCTAGCTTCAGAGACCCAGTACTTC. Amino acids: CAISGRLASETQYF.

This sequence joins TRBV14 and TRBJ2-2, with 9 bases aligning to TRBD2. Trimming at V came to 0 bases and at J to 2 bases, leaving 19 bases not matched to a gene. Germline V gene lookup returns CDR1 SGHDN and CDR2 FVKESK. CDR3 length equals 22 residues. Here the CDR3 reads CASSQESSWEPLAGVNTGELFF. The CDR3 DNA reads as TGTGCCAGCAGCCAAGAGAGTTCCTGGGAACCCTTAGCGGGAGTCAACACCGGGGAGCTGTTTTTT.

This rearrangement joins TRBV12-3 or TRBV12-4 to TRBJ2-5; D call uncertain. V lost 3 bases and J lost 4, with 12 bases in between. This CDR3 has 14 residues. The CDR3 spells CASSLSTLGETQYF. CDR3 bases: TGTGCCAGCAGTTTGAGCACCCTCGGAGAGACCCAGTACTTC.